This is a list of T cell receptor beta chains from one sample in a study of cytomegalovirus exposure and HLA in healthy donors. Produced via immunoSEQ multiplex PCR; TCRdb's table is partial and in-frame only. Here the sample spans some 150,000 clones, around 65% being singletons. Sequenced sample: PBMCs. The receptors were sampled from a woman under 40 in good health and CMV-seropositive. Both conserved end residues are part of each CDR3. The D gene is left open where the match is weak. Size is stated for part of the rows, as once, few or many counts, or as a class when the clone is expanded.

D gene: .
clone size: .
J gene: TRBJ1-3
V gene: TRBV18
CDR3 DNA: TGTGCCAGCTCACCTTGGACAAACTCTGGAAACACCATATATTTT
CDR3 protein: CASSPWTNSGNTIYF

D gene: TRBD2
clone size: .
J gene: TRBJ2-7
V gene: TRBV2
CDR3 DNA: TGTGCCAGCCAAATAGCGGGGGCAATCTACGAGCAGTACTTC
CDR3 protein: CASQIAGAIYEQYF

D gene: TRBD1
clone size: few
J gene: TRBJ2-7
V gene: TRBV13
CDR3 DNA: TGTGCCAGCAGCCCGGGACAGTTGGCCTACGAGCAGTACTTC
CDR3 protein: CASSPGQLAYEQYF

D gene: TRBD2
clone size: .
J gene: TRBJ2-3
V gene: TRBV30
CDR3 DNA: TGTGCAGCGGGGGGACTCACAGATACGCAGTATTTT
CDR3 protein: CAAGGLTDTQYF

D gene: .
clone size: .
J gene: TRBJ2-7
V gene: TRBV6-1
CDR3 DNA: TGTGCCAGCAGTTTGTCCAGTGAACCTGGCGAGCAGTACTTC
CDR3 protein: CASSLSSEPGEQYF

D gene: .
clone size: .
J gene: TRBJ1-1
V gene: TRBV1
CDR3 DNA: TGCACCAGCAGCCAAGAGGAGGACGGACTTCAGAACACTGAAGCTTTCTTT
CDR3 protein: CTSSQEEDGLQNTEAFF

D gene: TRBD1
clone size: .
J gene: TRBJ1-4
V gene: TRBV5-1
CDR3 DNA: TGCGCCGGCAGCTTGGCGCCCACAGGGGGCGGAGGTGAAAAACTGTTTTTT
CDR3 protein: CAGSLAPTGGGGEKLFF

D gene: .
clone size: once
J gene: TRBJ2-3
V gene: TRBV5-1
CDR3 DNA: TGCGCCAGCAGCTTGAGGACTGCAGATACGCAGTATTTT
CDR3 protein: CASSLRTADTQYF

D gene: .
clone size: .
J gene: TRBJ1-2
V gene: TRBV29-1
CDR3 DNA: TGCAGCGTTGACAGGGCGAACTATGGCTACACCTTC
CDR3 protein: CSVDRANYGYTF

D gene: TRBD2
clone size: .
J gene: TRBJ2-1
V gene: TRBV4-2
CDR3 DNA: TGTGCCAGCAGCCTGGGACTAGCGGGAGGTTACTCCTACAATGAGCAGTTCTTC
CDR3 protein: CASSLGLAGGYSYNEQFF

D gene: TRBD1
clone size: .
J gene: TRBJ1-1
V gene: TRBV5-5
CDR3 DNA: TGTGCCAGCAGGTCTGGGACAGTCTCTACGGAAGCTTTCTTT
CDR3 protein: CASRSGTVSTEAFF

D gene: TRBD2
clone size: .
J gene: TRBJ2-5
V gene: TRBV18
CDR3 DNA: TGTGCCAGCTCACCGCCTAGCGGGAGTGAGACCCAGTACTTC
CDR3 protein: CASSPPSGSETQYF

D gene: TRBD2
clone size: .
J gene: TRBJ2-1
V gene: TRBV4-1
CDR3 DNA: TGCGCCAGCAGTACTAGCGGGGATTCCTACAATGAGCAGTTCTTC
CDR3 protein: CASSTSGDSYNEQFF

D gene: .
clone size: .
J gene: TRBJ1-5
V gene: TRBV2
CDR3 DNA: TGTGCCAGCACCTACAGGGAAAATCAGCCCCAGCATTTT
CDR3 protein: CASTYRENQPQHF

D gene: .
clone size: .
J gene: TRBJ2-7
V gene: TRBV19
CDR3 DNA: TGTGCCAGTACCCATTCTTACAGCTCCTACGAGCAGTACTTC
CDR3 protein: CASTHSYSSYEQYF

D gene: TRBD1
clone size: few
J gene: TRBJ1-1
V gene: TRBV19
CDR3 DNA: TGTGCCAGTAGCCAATTGCCGGGACAGCGATTGAACACTGAAGCTTTCTTT
CDR3 protein: CASSQLPGQRLNTEAFF

D gene: .
clone size: few
J gene: TRBJ1-5
V gene: TRBV9
CDR3 DNA: TGTGCCAGCAGCGTTGGCAGGGGAGATTTTGGTCAGCCCCAGCATTTT
CDR3 protein: CASSVGRGDFGQPQHF